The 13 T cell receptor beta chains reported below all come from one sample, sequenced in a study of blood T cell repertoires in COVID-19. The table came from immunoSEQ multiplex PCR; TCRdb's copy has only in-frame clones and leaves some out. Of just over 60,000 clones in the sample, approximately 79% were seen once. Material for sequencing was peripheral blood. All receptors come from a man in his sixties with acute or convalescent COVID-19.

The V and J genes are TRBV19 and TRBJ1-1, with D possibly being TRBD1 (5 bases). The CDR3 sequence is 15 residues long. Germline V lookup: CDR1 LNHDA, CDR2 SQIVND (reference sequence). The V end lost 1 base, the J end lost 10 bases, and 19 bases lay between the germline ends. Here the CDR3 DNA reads TGTGCCAGTAGTATAGCAGGGTCGGGTATTCGTCGAGCTTTCTTT. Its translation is CASSIAGSGIRRAFF.

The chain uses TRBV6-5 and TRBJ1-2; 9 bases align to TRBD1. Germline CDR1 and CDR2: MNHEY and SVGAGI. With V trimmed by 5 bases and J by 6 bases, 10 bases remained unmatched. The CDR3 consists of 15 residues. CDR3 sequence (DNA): TGTGCCAGCAGTCAAAGAGGACAGGGGAGAGATGGCTACACCTTC. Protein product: CASSQRGQGRDGYTF.

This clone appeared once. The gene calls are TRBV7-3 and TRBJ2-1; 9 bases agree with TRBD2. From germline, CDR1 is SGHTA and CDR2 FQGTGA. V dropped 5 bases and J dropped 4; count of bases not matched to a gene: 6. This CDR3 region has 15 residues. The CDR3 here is CASSHGAGGYNEQFF. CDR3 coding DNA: TGTGCCAGCAGCCACGGGGCGGGAGGGTACAATGAGCAGTTCTTC. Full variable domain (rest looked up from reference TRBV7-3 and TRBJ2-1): GAGVSQTPSNKVTEKGKYVELRCDPISGHTALYWYRQSLGQGPEFLIYFQGTGAADDSGLPNDRFFAVRPEGSVSTLKIQRTERGDSAVYLCASSHGAGGYNEQFFGPGTRLTVL.

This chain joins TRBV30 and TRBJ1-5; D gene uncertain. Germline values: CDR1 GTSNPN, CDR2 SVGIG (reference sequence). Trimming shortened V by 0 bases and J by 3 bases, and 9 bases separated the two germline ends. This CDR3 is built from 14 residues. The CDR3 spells CAWSVRTANQPQHF. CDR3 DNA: TGTGCCTGGAGTGTACGCACTGCCAATCAGCCCCAGCATTTT. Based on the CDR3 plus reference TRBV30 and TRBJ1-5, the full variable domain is SQTIHQWPATLVQPVGSPLSLECTVEGTSNPNLYWYRQAAGRGLQLLFYSVGIGQISSEVPQNLSASRPQDRQFILSSKKLLLSDSGFYLCAWSVRTANQPQHFGDGTRLSIL.

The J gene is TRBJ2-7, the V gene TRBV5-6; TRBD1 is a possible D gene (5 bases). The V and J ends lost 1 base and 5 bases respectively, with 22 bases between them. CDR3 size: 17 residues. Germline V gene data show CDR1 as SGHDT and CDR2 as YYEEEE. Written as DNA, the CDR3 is TGTGCCAGCAGCTTGTTGTCAGGGATTCCTCCTCCTCACGAGCAGTACTTC. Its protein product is CASSLLSGIPPPHEQYF.

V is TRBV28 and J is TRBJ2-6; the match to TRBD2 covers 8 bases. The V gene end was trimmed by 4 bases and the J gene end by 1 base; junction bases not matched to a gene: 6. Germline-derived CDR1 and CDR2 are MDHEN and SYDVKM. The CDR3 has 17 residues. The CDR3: CASSSPSGGSGANVLTF. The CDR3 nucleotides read TGTGCCAGCAGTTCCCCGAGCGGGGGTTCTGGGGCCAACGTCCTGACTTTC. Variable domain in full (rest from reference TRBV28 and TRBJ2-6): DVKVTQSSRYLVKRTGEKVFLECVQDMDHENMFWYRQDPGLGLRLIYFSYDVKMKEKGDIPEGYSVSREKKERFSLILESASTNQTSMYLCASSSPSGGSGANVLTFGAGSRLTVL.

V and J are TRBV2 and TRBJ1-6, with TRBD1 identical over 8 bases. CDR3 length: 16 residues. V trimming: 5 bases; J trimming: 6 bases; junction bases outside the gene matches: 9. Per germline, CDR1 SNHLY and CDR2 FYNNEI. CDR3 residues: CASSLRQGAGNSPLHF. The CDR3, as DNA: TGTGCCAGCAGTTTGCGTCAGGGGGCTGGTAATTCACCCCTCCACTTT.

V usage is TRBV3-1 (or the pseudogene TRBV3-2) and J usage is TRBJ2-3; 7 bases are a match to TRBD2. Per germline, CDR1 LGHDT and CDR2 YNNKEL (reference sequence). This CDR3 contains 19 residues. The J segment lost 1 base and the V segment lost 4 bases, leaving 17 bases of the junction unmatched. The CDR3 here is CASSPRPDQSGAGTDTQYF. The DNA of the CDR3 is TGTGCCAGCAGCCCCCGGCCGGATCAGAGCGGGGCGGGCACAGATACGCAGTATTTT.

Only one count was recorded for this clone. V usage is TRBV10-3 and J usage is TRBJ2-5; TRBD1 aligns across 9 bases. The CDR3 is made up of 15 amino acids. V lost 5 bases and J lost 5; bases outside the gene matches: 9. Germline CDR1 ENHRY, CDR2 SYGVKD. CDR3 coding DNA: TGTGCCATCAGTAGAGGAGGGACAGGGAGGGAGACCCAGTACTTC. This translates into CAISRGGTGRETQYF.

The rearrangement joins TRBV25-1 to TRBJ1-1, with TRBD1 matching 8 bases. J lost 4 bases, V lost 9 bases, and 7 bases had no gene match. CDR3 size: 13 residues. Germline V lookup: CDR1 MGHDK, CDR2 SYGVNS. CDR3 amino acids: CASTGGSATEAFF. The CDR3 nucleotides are TGTGCCAGTACAGGGGGGTCGGCCACTGAAGCTTTCTTT.

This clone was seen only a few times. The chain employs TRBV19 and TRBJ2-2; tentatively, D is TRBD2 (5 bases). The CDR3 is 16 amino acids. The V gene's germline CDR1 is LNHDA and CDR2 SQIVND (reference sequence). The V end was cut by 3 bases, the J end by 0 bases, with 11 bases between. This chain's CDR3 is CASSILGSANTGELFF. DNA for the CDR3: TGTGCCAGTAGTATCCTGGGTAGCGCGAACACCGGGGAGCTGTTTTTT.

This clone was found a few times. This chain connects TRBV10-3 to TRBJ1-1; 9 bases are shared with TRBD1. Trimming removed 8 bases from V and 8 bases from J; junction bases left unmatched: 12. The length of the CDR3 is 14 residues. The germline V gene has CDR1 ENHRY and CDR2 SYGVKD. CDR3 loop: CAIQDVNRGQEAFF. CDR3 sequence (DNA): TGTGCCATCCAAGACGTTAACAGGGGGCAAGAAGCTTTCTTT.

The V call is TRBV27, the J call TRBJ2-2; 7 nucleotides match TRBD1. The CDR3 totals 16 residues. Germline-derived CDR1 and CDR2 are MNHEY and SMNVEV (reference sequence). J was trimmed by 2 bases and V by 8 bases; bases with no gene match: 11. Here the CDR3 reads CASGGQIVLNTGELFF. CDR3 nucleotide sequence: TGTGCCAGCGGGGGACAGATCGTTCTTAACACCGGGGAGCTGTTTTTT.